This entry features one T cell receptor (beta chain) sequence. This sample stems from a study of blood T cell repertoires in COVID-19. About the research overall: Acute-phase and convalescent COVID-19 samples originated in the United States, Italy and Spain. PBMCs, B-cell-depleted T cells, or T cells provided the cDNA or gDNA that made up the material.

Per germline, CDR1 MNHEY and CDR2 SMNVEV (reference sequence). The V and J ends lost 6 bases and 7 bases, in that order; junction bases with no gene match: 3. The CDR3 is made up of 13 amino acids. Study processing details: It was from reference gene primer amplification that nucleated cell counts were estimated. Only in-frame clones appear in the TCRdb table, and some are missing; sequencing was by immunoSEQ multiplex PCR. The V and J calls and clone size were taken over from that table, and D and trimming were inferred from the DNA. The profile shows 70,000 or so clones, about 90% of them singletons.

V usage is TRBV27 and J usage is TRBJ2-1; 10 bases map to TRBD1. This sequence originates from a man over 45 with active COVID-19. The sequenced sample was peripheral blood. CDR3 nucleotide sequence: TGTGCCAGCAGCCTGGGACAGGGGAATGAGCAGTTCTTC. Protein sequence: CASSLGQGNEQFF.